The clone carrying this TCR beta chain is a singleton in its sample. Method: immunoSEQ multiplex PCR; TCRdb's copy keeps in-frame clones and lacks some. Found here are some 350,000 clones, more than 75% of them singletons; the top ten hold under 3%. This CDR3 contains 16 residues. Germline-derived CDR1 and CDR2 are SNHLY and FYNNEI. Trimming removed 3 bases at V and 6 bases at J, with 20 bases between. The sample belongs to a study of blood T cell repertoires in COVID-19. The rearrangement joins TRBV2 to TRBJ1-2, with D possibly TRBD1 on 6 matching bases. The receptor was isolated from a human donor in a cohort sampled during active COVID-19. The sample consisted of peripheral blood. This chain's CDR3 is CASSDASGGLVDGYTF. The CDR3 DNA reads as TGTGCCAGCAGTGACGCCTCCGGGGGGCTGGTGGATGGCTACACCTTC. The full variable domain, completed using reference TRBV2 and TRBJ1-2, is EPEVTQTPSHQVTQMGQEVILRCVPISNHLYFYWYRQILGQKVEFLVSFYNNEISEKSEIFDDQFSVERPDGSNFTLKIRSTKLEDSAMYFCASSDASGGLVDGYTFGSGTRLTVV.